Listed below are T cell receptor beta chains from one sample, sequenced in a study of cytomegalovirus exposure and HLA in healthy donors. TCRdb's table, derived via immunoSEQ multiplex PCR, lists solely in-frame clones and lacks some. The sample consists of around 210,000 clones, 82% of them appearing once. Sequenced material: PBMCs. The receptors originated from a woman aged 40 to 49 in good health and CMV-seronegative. CDR3s include the opening cysteine and the closing phenylalanine or tryptophan. Each record gives: D gene, V gene, J gene, clone size, CDR3 protein, CDR3 DNA. A D gene is named only where the DNA matches it firmly. Clone sizes are given selectively: once, few, many, or a class where the clone is expanded.

TRBD1,TRBV5-5,TRBJ1-4,.,CASRTGTGGSTNEKLFF,TGTGCCAGCAGAACCGGGACAGGGGGATCAACTAATGAAAAACTGTTTTTT
.,TRBV6-4,TRBJ2-3,.,CASSVAGLGKGTDTQYF,TGTGCCAGCAGTGTCGCGGGACTCGGAAAAGGCACAGATACGCAGTATTTT
TRBD2,TRBV30,TRBJ2-1,.,CAQTSGHYNEQLF,TGTGCCCAGACTAGCGGGCACTACAATGAGCAGCTCTTC
TRBD2,TRBV7-9,TRBJ2-7,.,CASSSQTSGRAGEQYF,TGTGCCAGCAGTTCCCAAACTAGCGGGAGGGCCGGAGAGCAGTACTTC
.,TRBV5-1,TRBJ2-3,.,CASSVQGDTQYF,TGCGCCAGCAGCGTACAGGGAGATACGCAGTATTTT
.,TRBV5-1,TRBJ2-3,.,CASSPTSPSTDTQYF,TGCGCCAGCAGCCCCACTAGTCCGAGCACAGATACGCAGTATTTT
.,TRBV19,TRBJ1-5,.,CASSPQGREQPQHF,TGTGCCAGTAGCCCACAGGGAAGGGAGCAGCCCCAGCATTTT
.,TRBV7-9,TRBJ2-3,.,CASSFSGSTDTQYF,TGTGCCAGCAGCTTTTCAGGGAGCACAGATACGCAGTATTTT
.,TRBV5-4,TRBJ1-2,.,CASSLTGTSDFGGYTF,TGTGCCAGCAGCTTAACCGGGACATCGGATTTCGGAGGCTACACCTTC
TRBD1,TRBV7-9,TRBJ1-1,.,CASSPYRGLAEAFF,TGTGCCAGCAGCCCCTACAGGGGACTTGCTGAAGCTTTCTTT
.,TRBV7-8,TRBJ1-1,.,CASSFRENTEAFF,TGTGCCAGCAGCTTCCGGGAAAACACTGAAGCTTTCTTT
TRBD1,TRBV15,TRBJ2-1,.,CATSPTAGQGDNEQFF,TGTGCCACCAGCCCTACCGCGGGACAGGGGGACAATGAGCAGTTCTTC
.,TRBV28,TRBJ2-7,.,CATYAPTYEQYF,TGTGCCACCTACGCACCAACCTACGAGCAGTACTTC
.,TRBV7-6,TRBJ2-3,.,CASSFGQTSTDTQYF,TGTGCCAGCAGCTTTGGACAGACTAGCACAGATACGCAGTATTTT
TRBD2,TRBV2,TRBJ2-3,.,CASSEAGRTSGVGDTQYF,TGTGCCAGCAGTGAAGCTGGTAGGACTAGCGGGGTAGGAGATACGCAGTATTTT
.,TRBV19,TRBJ1-1,.,CASSIQGLVAGAFF,TGTGCCAGTAGTATTCAGGGGTTAGTGGCTGGGGCTTTCTTT
.,TRBV2,TRBJ1-2,.,CASSEIGGVGIGYTF,TGTGCCAGCAGTGAAATCGGAGGGGTCGGCATTGGCTACACCTTC
TRBD2,TRBV9,TRBJ2-1,once,CASSVVGTSGPYNEQFF,TGTGCCAGCAGCGTAGTAGGGACTAGCGGACCTTACAATGAGCAGTTCTTC
TRBD1,TRBV2,TRBJ1-3,once,CASSRGQDSGNTIYF,TGTGCCAGCAGTCGCGGACAGGACTCTGGAAACACCATATATTTT
.,TRBV7-9,TRBJ2-1,.,CASSSRLDGNEQFF,TGTGCCAGCAGCTCGCGACTAGATGGCAATGAGCAGTTCTTC
.,TRBV27,TRBJ1-5,.,CASSDVNGLSSNQPQHF,TGTGCCAGCAGTGATGTAAACGGACTCTCAAGCAATCAGCCCCAGCATTTT
TRBD1,TRBV7-9,TRBJ2-6,.,CASSQGQGATGANVLTF,TGTGCCAGCAGCCAAGGACAGGGGGCCACTGGGGCCAACGTCCTGACTTTC
.,TRBV11-2,TRBJ2-5,.,CASSSRGGVETQYF,TGTGCCAGCAGCTCCCGCGGCGGTGTAGAGACCCAGTACTTC
.,TRBV10-2,TRBJ1-2,.,CASTQARKQRNYGYTF,TGCGCCAGCACCCAGGCGCGAAAACAGAGAAACTATGGCTACACCTTC
TRBD1,TRBV30,TRBJ2-1,few,CAWTRDSVYNEQFF,TGTGCCTGGACCAGGGACAGTGTTTACAATGAGCAGTTCTTC
.,TRBV5-5,TRBJ1-5,.,CASSLDYLGAPGHQPQHF,TGTGCCAGCAGCTTGGATTATTTGGGAGCCCCTGGCCATCAGCCCCAGCATTTT
TRBD1,TRBV7-3,TRBJ1-1,.,CASSPSGGRGTEAFF,TGTGCCAGCAGCCCATCAGGGGGTAGGGGCACTGAAGCTTTCTTT
.,TRBV29-1,TRBJ2-7,.,CSVELASTYEQYF,TGCAGCGTGGAACTAGCTTCCACCTACGAGCAGTACTTC
.,TRBV28,TRBJ1-1,.,CASSWDTGRTEAFF,TGTGCCAGCAGTTGGGACACAGGGCGCACTGAAGCTTTCTTT
.,TRBV10-1,TRBJ2-7,.,CASSDETRSEQYF,TGCGCCAGCAGTGACGAGACTAGATCCGAGCAGTACTTC
TRBD1,TRBV25-1,TRBJ1-1,.,CASSAQGAYTEAFF,TGTGCCAGCAGCGCACAGGGGGCATATACTGAAGCTTTCTTT
.,TRBV2,TRBJ2-7,.,CASSSRHGNKYF,TGTGCCAGCAGCTCGAGACACGGAAACAAGTACTTC
TRBD1,TRBV30,TRBJ2-7,.,CAWERTGGSYEQYF,TGTGCCTGGGAAAGGACAGGGGGCTCCTACGAGCAGTACTTC
.,TRBV18,TRBJ1-2,.,CASSPPDTYGYGYTF,TGTGCCAGCTCGCCCCCGGACACTTACGGGTATGGCTACACCTTC
TRBD2,TRBV11-1,TRBJ2-1,.,CASSQNLAGGPRNEQFF,TGTGCCAGCAGCCAAAACCTAGCGGGAGGGCCAAGGAATGAGCAGTTCTTC
TRBD2,TRBV27,TRBJ2-1,few,CASRNRRLAGLYNEQFF,TGTGCCAGCAGAAACAGGAGACTAGCGGGATTGTACAATGAGCAGTTCTTC
.,TRBV7-2,TRBJ1-1,.,CASNRQENTEAFF,TGTGCCAGCAACAGACAGGAGAACACTGAAGCTTTCTTT
TRBD1,TRBV30,TRBJ1-1,.,CAWSRDRSTEAFF,TGTGCCTGGAGTCGGGACAGGAGCACTGAAGCTTTCTTT
.,TRBV2,TRBJ2-7,.,CASRDGQFSYEQYF,TGTGCCAGCAGGGACGGACAGTTTAGCTACGAGCAGTACTTC
TRBD1,TRBV5-1,TRBJ2-2,.,CASDRDSNTGELFF,TGCGCCAGTGATCGGGACAGCAACACCGGGGAGCTGTTTTTT
TRBD1,TRBV7-9,TRBJ2-2,.,CASSPRDRDTGELFF,TGTGCCAGCAGCCCCAGGGACAGGGACACCGGGGAGCTGTTTTTT
TRBD1,TRBV19,TRBJ1-1,.,CASREGQMNTEAFF,TGTGCCAGTAGGGAGGGACAGATGAACACTGAAGCTTTCTTT
.,TRBV9,TRBJ2-7,.,CASSTGLTYEQYF,TGTGCCAGCAGCACGGGACTTACCTACGAGCAGTACTTC
.,TRBV19,TRBJ1-5,.,CASLDRLGNQPQHF,TGTGCCAGCTTGGACAGATTGGGGAATCAGCCCCAGCATTTT
.,TRBV7-3,TRBJ1-2,.,CASRMGQEYGYTF,TGTGCCAGCAGGATGGGGCAAGAGTATGGCTACACCTTC
TRBD2,TRBV10-2,TRBJ2-1,.,CASRFSGTSGKNEQFF,TGCGCCAGCAGATTCTCCGGGACTAGCGGCAAAAATGAGCAGTTCTTC
TRBD2,TRBV27,TRBJ2-7,.,CASSPQGLALSYEQYF,TGTGCCAGCAGTCCCCAAGGACTAGCCCTCTCCTACGAGCAGTACTTC
TRBD1,TRBV13,TRBJ1-1,.,CASSLGGQSWRTEAFF,TGTGCCAGCAGCTTAGGGGGACAGTCCTGGAGGACTGAAGCTTTCTTT
.,TRBV29-1,TRBJ2-7,.,CSVANYPNFYEQYF,TGCAGCGTTGCCAACTATCCCAACTTCTACGAGCAGTACTTC
TRBD1,TRBV6-1,TRBJ2-7,.,CASSNRDRAYEQYF,TGTGCCAGCAGTAACCGGGACAGAGCCTACGAGCAGTACTTC
TRBD2,TRBV6-4,TRBJ2-3,few,CASSDGGGSTDTQYF,TGTGCCAGCAGTGATGGGGGGGGAAGCACAGATACGCAGTATTTT
TRBD2,TRBV4-1,TRBJ2-5,.,CASSQAGGIGGETQYF,TGCGCCAGCAGCCAAGCTGGGGGAATCGGGGGGGAGACCCAGTACTTC
.,TRBV7-2,TRBJ1-1,.,CASSPQTRGRLNTEAFF,TGTGCCAGCAGCCCCCAGACGCGGGGCAGGTTGAACACTGAAGCTTTCTTT
TRBD2,TRBV29-1,TRBJ2-1,.,CSVGGLRGEQFF,TGCAGCGTGGGGGGACTACGTGGTGAGCAGTTCTTC
.,TRBV5-1,TRBJ2-3,.,CASSSNPQGKPTTSTDTQYF,TGCGCCAGCAGCTCCAACCCACAGGGCAAACCAACCACTAGCACAGATACGCAGTATTTT